A single sample gave rise to the 11 T cell receptor beta chains below, sequenced in a study of CD8 T cells in Susac syndrome. A quantity of about 0.5 to 1 ug RNA underwent reverse transcription using random hexamers. TCRdb re-called the immunoSEQ multiplex PCR reads with MiXCR, one entry per CDR3 protein. This sample yields about 150,000 distinct CDR3 sequences, of which approximately 96% are seen a single time; approximately 0.08% belongs to the top ten. Sample: CD4+ T cells from PBMCs. Every receptor here comes from a human donor with Susac syndrome.

This clonotype was found a few times. The chain uses TRBV12-3 or TRBV12-4 and TRBJ2-3; D unresolved. This CDR3 is built from 15 residues. Deletions cut 1 base from V and 1 base from J, with 9 bases between. The CDR3 DNA reads as TGTGCCAGCAGTTTAGGGCTTGCCGGCACAGATACGCAGTATTTT. Protein sequence: CASSLGLAGTDTQYF.

The chain links TRBV12-3 or TRBV12-4 to TRBJ2-1; 7 positions match TRBD2. The CDR3 runs to 17 residues. With 8 bases clipped from V and 0 bases from J, the junction kept 13 bases outside the gene matches. The chain's CDR3 is CASPPGSGLSSYNEQFF. The CDR3 nucleotides are TGTGCCAGCCCCCCGGGTAGCGGGTTAAGCTCCTACAATGAGCAGTTCTTC.

In its sample, this clonotype was seen a few times. The V and J genes are TRBV7-9 and TRBJ2-7, with 12 bases lining up with TRBD2. V lost 4 bases and J lost 2; bases outside the gene matches: 3. CDR1 is SEHNR, CDR2 FQNEAQ, per germline (reference sequence). The CDR3 consists of 15 residues. CDR3 residues: CASSSGLAGTYEQYF. The CDR3 coding sequence is TGTGCCAGCAGCTCCGGACTAGCGGGGACCTACGAGCAGTACTTC.

The chain couples TRBV7-3 to TRBJ2-7, with 15 bases identical to TRBD2. With 5 bases clipped from V and 6 bases from J, the junction kept 5 bases outside the gene matches. CDR1 is SGHTA, CDR2 FQGTGA, per germline. This CDR3 has 15 residues. The CDR3 sequence is CASSLGTSGGSEQYF. The CDR3 nucleotides read TGTGCCAGCAGCCTCGGGACTAGCGGGGGGTCCGAGCAGTACTTC.

This clonotype was picked up one time. The J gene is TRBJ2-7, the V gene TRBV7-9; 10 bases fit TRBD2. Germline V CDR1 and CDR2: SEHNR, FQNEAQ (reference sequence). The CDR3 length is 16 residues. Trimming at V came to 3 bases and at J to 0 bases, leaving 5 bases not matched to a gene. The CDR3 protein is CASSFGLAVPSYEQYF. CDR3 bases: TGTGCCAGCAGCTTCGGACTAGCGGTCCCCTCCTACGAGCAGTACTTC. Full variable domain (outside the CDR3, taken from reference TRBV7-9 and TRBJ2-7): DTGVSQNPRHKITKRGQNVTFRCDPISEHNRLYWYRQTLGQGPEFLTYFQNEAQLEKSRLLSDRFSAERPKGSFSTLEIQRTEQGDSAMYLCASSFGLAVPSYEQYFGPGTRLTVT.

The chain links TRBV12-3 or TRBV12-4 to TRBJ1-6; D not resolved. V dropped 2 bases and J dropped 7 bases, with 12 bases sitting between them. The CDR3 consists of 15 residues. For the CDR3, the DNA is TGTGCCAGCAGTTTAACGTCTCAGTCGAATTCACCCCTCCACTTT. Encoded protein: CASSLTSQSNSPLHF.

This sequence joins TRBV12-3 or TRBV12-4 and TRBJ2-1; D is unresolved. The V gene lost 7 bases and the J gene lost 9 bases, with 10 bases spanning the gap. The CDR3 sequence is 11 residues long. The CDR3 bases are TGTGCCAGCACCCTCCTCAGTGAGCAGTTCTTC. As protein: CASTLLSEQFF.

The chain is built from TRBV7-9 and TRBJ2-5, with 11 nucleotides matching TRBD2. CDR3 size: 15 residues. Germline-derived CDR1 and CDR2 are SEHNR and FQNEAQ (reference sequence). V was clipped by 7 bases and J by 2 bases; unmatched bases: 6. CDR3 residues: CASTIRLAGQETQYF. CDR3 nucleotides: TGTGCCAGCACCATACGACTAGCGGGACAAGAGACCCAGTACTTC.

The CDR3 sequence: CASSTSGRAVNEQFF. The CDR3 DNA sequence: TGTGCCAGTTCGACTAGCGGGAGGGCCGTAAATGAGCAGTTCTTC. The chain links TRBV28 to TRBJ2-1; 14 bases are shared with TRBD2. CDR1 MDHEN and CDR2 SYDVKM come from the germline V gene. This CDR3 region has 15 residues. Losses at the gene ends were 9 bases for V and 7 bases for J; bases not matched to a gene: 8. The whole variable domain, remainder taken from reference TRBV28 and TRBJ2-1, is DVKVTQSSRYLVKRTGEKVFLECVQDMDHENMFWYRQDPGLGLRLIYFSYDVKMKEKGDIPEGYSVSREKKERFSLILESASTNQTSMYLCASSTSGRAVNEQFFGPGTRLTVL.

The V gene is TRBV6-5, the J gene TRBJ2-4; no clear D gene. This CDR3 is 13 amino acids long. From germline, CDR1 is MNHEY and CDR2 SVGAGI. The V gene lost 6 bases and the J gene lost 9 bases, with 15 bases spanning the gap. CDR3 sequence: CASSPLRGSIQYF. The CDR3 bases are TGTGCCAGCAGCCCCCTCCGTGGGTCCATTCAGTACTTC.

CDR3 nucleotides: TGTGCCAGCAGTTTCACTAGCGGGATCAAGACCCAGTACTTC. It codes for CASSFTSGIKTQYF. The chain is built from TRBV12-3 or TRBV12-4 and TRBJ2-5; 10 bases match TRBD2. CDR3 length equals 14 residues. Trimming removed 3 bases from V and 6 bases from J; junction bases left unmatched: 4.